Below are 16 T cell receptor beta chains sequenced from a single sample in a study of blood T cell repertoires in COVID-19. TCRdb's table, derived via immunoSEQ multiplex PCR, lists solely in-frame clones and lacks some. The table lists fewer than 250,000 clones, approximately 85% of them singletons, with 4% in the top ten. Sequences were obtained from peripheral blood. The receptors come from a man aged 50 to 60 with acute or convalescent COVID-19.

The genes are TRBV29-1 and TRBJ1-1, with D unresolved. The ends were cut back, 4 bases at V and 1 base at J, with 4 bases in the middle. Per the germline V gene, CDR1 is SQVTM and CDR2 is ANQGSEA. The CDR3 has 11 amino acids. CDR3 DNA: TGCAGCGTTGGCAGGAACACTGAAGCTTTCTTT. This gives the protein CSVGRNTEAFF.

This clone was seen a handful of times. The V gene is TRBV10-1, the J gene TRBJ2-3; the D gene is possibly TRBD1 (5 bases). Germline V lookup: CDR1 WNHNN, CDR2 SYGVQD (reference sequence). Trimming cost V 0 bases and J 5 bases, with 9 bases left between them. This CDR3 has 14 residues. The CDR3 spells CASSESPGKDTQYF. Here the CDR3 DNA reads TGCGCCAGCAGTGAGTCTCCAGGGAAAGATACGCAGTATTTT.

V is TRBV27 and J is TRBJ1-2; 10 nucleotides align to TRBD1. Trimming at V came to 2 bases and at J to 2 bases, leaving 14 bases not matched to a gene. CDR1 and CDR2 (germline): MNHEY, SMNVEV (reference sequence). The CDR3 runs to 19 residues. The CDR3 sequence: CASSLRSAGQGPLNYGYTF. The CDR3 DNA reads TGTGCCAGCAGTTTACGTTCGGCGGGACAGGGGCCTTTAAACTATGGCTACACCTTC.

The V and J genes are TRBV10-3 and TRBJ2-5, with 8 bases aligning to TRBD2. Germline assignment: CDR1 ENHRY and CDR2 SYGVKD. Losses at the gene ends were 2 bases for V and 2 bases for J; bases not matched to a gene: 16. The CDR3 length is 19 residues. The CDR3: CAISEPPGGEGSKQETQYF. The CDR3, as DNA: TGTGCCATCAGTGAGCCCCCGGGGGGGGAAGGCTCAAAACAAGAGACCCAGTACTTC.

The chain carries TRBV5-1 and TRBJ1-1; tentative D call: TRBD1 (5 bases). The CDR3 totals 13 residues. Deletions cut 4 bases from V and 1 base from J, with 8 bases between. The V gene's germline CDR1 is SGHRS and CDR2 YFSETQ. The CDR3 DNA reads as TGCGCCAGCAGCATTCAGGGGAACACTGAAGCTTTCTTT. It yields the protein CASSIQGNTEAFF.

This clone was recorded only once. This rearrangement joins TRBV3-1 (or the pseudogene TRBV3-2) to TRBJ1-5; weak D call: TRBD1 (5 bases). In germline, CDR1 is LGHDT, CDR2 YNNKEL (reference sequence). The CDR3 consists of 13 residues. Between the trimmed V and J ends, which lost 6 bases and 6 bases, there was a span of 12 bases. CDR3 region: CASSLPGSQPQHF. DNA of the CDR3: TGTGCCAGCAGTCTTCCAGGGTCTCAGCCCCAGCATTTT.

The J gene is TRBJ2-7, the V gene TRBV14, with D perhaps TRBD1 (6 bases). The CDR3 runs to 16 residues. Per germline, CDR1 SGHDN and CDR2 FVKESK. With 5 bases removed from V and 1 base from J, the gap between germline ends came to 18 bases. In DNA, the CDR3 is TGTGCCAGCAGCTACGGACAGCCCCGTTCATCCTACGAGCAGTACTTC. It translates to CASSYGQPRSSYEQYF.

This clone has a handful of counts. The rearrangement links TRBV11-3 to TRBJ1-5; D is possibly TRBD1 (5 bases). Trimming took 6 bases from V and 3 from J, leaving 9 bases between them. The germline V gene encodes CDR1 SGHNT and CDR2 YENEEA. The CDR3 is 13 amino acids. The CDR3 protein is CASRGQPNQPQHF. The DNA for the CDR3 is TGTGCCAGCAGGGGGCAGCCCAATCAGCCCCAGCATTTT.

The CDR3 reads CASSELIGGTQNYGYTF. The DNA for the CDR3 is TGTGCCAGCAGTGAATTGATAGGCGGAACCCAGAACTATGGCTACACCTTC. This chain links TRBV6-1 with TRBJ1-2; D gene ambiguous. Germline CDR1 is MNHNS and CDR2 is SASEGT. The V end lost 2 bases, the J end lost 2 bases, and 18 bases lay between the germline ends. This CDR3 is 17 amino acids long.

This chain joins TRBV7-9 and TRBJ1-1; D might be TRBD1 (5 bases). The CDR3 length is 13 residues. V was shortened by 5 bases and J by 5 bases, with 12 bases between the two germline ends. From germline, CDR1 is SEHNR and CDR2 FQNEAQ (reference sequence). The CDR3 spells CASSKLGGTEAFF. CDR3 bases: TGTGCCAGCAGCAAGCTGGGGGGGACTGAAGCTTTCTTT.

This clone has just one count. The chain joins TRBV13 to TRBJ2-1; D might be TRBD2 (6 bases). The CDR3 spans 14 residues. Deletions cut 3 bases from V and 6 bases from J, with 12 bases between. Per germline, CDR1 PRHDT and CDR2 FYEKMQ (reference sequence). CDR3 nucleotides: TGTGCCAGCAGCTTTGTTTCGGGAGTCAATGAGCAGTTCTTC. Amino acid sequence: CASSFVSGVNEQFF.

The table lists this clone with a count of one. The chain joins TRBV6-5 to TRBJ1-5, with D perhaps TRBD1 (6 bases). The germline gives CDR1 MNHEY, CDR2 SVGAGI. The length of the CDR3 is 14 residues. V was pared by 2 bases and J by 7 bases, with 12 bases between. The CDR3 spells CASSYDRFGQPQHF. In DNA form, the CDR3 reads TGTGCCAGCAGTTACGACAGGTTTGGACAGCCCCAGCATTTT.

In regard to this clone: Germline and junction disagree at one end, which may indicate a read error. This chain links TRBV7-7 with TRBJ2-2, with TRBD1 as a possible D gene (6 bases). CDR1 and CDR2 from the germline V gene are SSHAT and FNYEAQ (reference sequence). This CDR3 region has 14 residues. CDR3: CASSRTGFTGELFF. CDR3 bases: TGTGCTAGCAGCCGAACAGGGTTCACCGGGGAGCTGTTTTTT.

This clone was counted a few times. The V call is TRBV24-1, the J call TRBJ2-7, with D perhaps matching TRBD1 (6 bases). Germline assignment: CDR1 KGHDR and CDR2 SFDVKD. The CDR3 loop spans 12 amino acids. The V end lost 4 bases, the J end lost 5 bases, and 8 bases lay between the germline ends. The CDR3: CATSENRDEQYF. The CDR3 DNA reads as TGTGCCACCAGTGAAAACAGGGACGAGCAGTACTTC.

This sequence joins TRBV5-4 and TRBJ2-1; 9 bases agree with TRBD2. Trimming removed 4 bases from V and 8 bases from J; junction bases left unmatched: 7. Germline-derived CDR1 and CDR2 are SGHNT and YYREEE (reference sequence). This CDR3 region has 14 residues. CDR3 amino acids: CASSHLAGEDEQFF. In DNA, the CDR3 is TGTGCCAGCAGCCATTTAGCGGGAGAGGATGAGCAGTTCTTC.

CDR3 amino acids: CATSGSGGTSGSNEQFF. The CDR3 region has the DNA TGTGCCACCAGTGGATCAGGCGGGACTAGCGGGAGTAATGAGCAGTTCTTC. V usage is TRBV24-1 and J usage is TRBJ2-1; TRBD2 agrees at 14 bases. Trimming cost V 5 bases and J 7 bases; bases outside gene matches: 9. The CDR3 has 17 amino acids. Germline V CDR1 and CDR2: KGHDR, SFDVKD.